These T cell receptor beta chains were read from a single sample in a study of shared clonotypes between healthy human individuals. The assay was immunoSEQ multiplex PCR, and TCRdb's table has in-frame clones only and misses some. The sample records millions of clones, around 96% being singletons. Sequencing was carried out using naive CD8+ T cells sorted from blood. Every receptor here comes from a young man in good health. Both conserved end residues are part of each CDR3. The D gene is left open where the match is weak. The size field is filled for only some rows; it gives once, few, many or a size class.

abundance: -
d_gene: TRBD2
v_gene: TRBV7-8
j_gene: TRBJ2-1
CDR3aa: CASSLTSGYNEQFF
CDR3nt: TGTGCCAGCAGCTTGACTAGCGGTTACAATGAGCAGTTCTTC

abundance: -
d_gene: -
v_gene: TRBV2
j_gene: TRBJ2-5
CDR3aa: CASKAPTVETQYF
CDR3nt: TGTGCCAGCAAAGCCCCTACAGTCGAGACCCAGTACTTC

abundance: -
d_gene: -
v_gene: TRBV7-2
j_gene: TRBJ2-4
CDR3aa: CASSSKGLAKNIQYF
CDR3nt: TGTGCCAGCAGCTCGAAGGGCTTAGCCAAAAACATTCAGTACTTC

abundance: -
d_gene: -
v_gene: TRBV7-9
j_gene: TRBJ2-1
CDR3aa: CASSLARLANSGNEQFF
CDR3nt: TGTGCCAGCAGCTTAGCGCGGCTAGCGAACAGTGGGAATGAGCAGTTCTTC

abundance: -
d_gene: -
v_gene: TRBV6-1
j_gene: TRBJ2-7
CDR3aa: CASSESSYEQYF
CDR3nt: TGTGCCAGCAGTGAAAGCAGCTACGAGCAGTACTTC

abundance: once
d_gene: -
v_gene: TRBV12-5
j_gene: TRBJ2-3
CDR3aa: CASGPWGGGTDTQYF
CDR3nt: TGTGCTAGTGGTCCCTGGGGCGGGGGCACAGATACGCAGTATTTT

abundance: once
d_gene: TRBD1
v_gene: TRBV27
j_gene: TRBJ2-7
CDR3aa: CASSFTGTGVYEQYF
CDR3nt: TGTGCCAGCAGTTTTACCGGGACAGGGGTGTACGAGCAGTACTTC

abundance: -
d_gene: -
v_gene: TRBV30
j_gene: TRBJ1-2
CDR3aa: CAWSEFPVFGYTF
CDR3nt: TGTGCCTGGAGTGAGTTCCCTGTGTTTGGCTACACCTTC

abundance: -
d_gene: -
v_gene: TRBV2
j_gene: TRBJ1-1
CDR3aa: CASPRPQNTEAFF
CDR3nt: TGTGCCAGCCCCAGACCGCAGAACACTGAAGCTTTCTTT

abundance: -
d_gene: -
v_gene: TRBV5-1
j_gene: TRBJ1-2
CDR3aa: CASSTDPGDGYTF
CDR3nt: TGCGCCAGCAGCACCGACCCAGGGGATGGCTACACCTTC

abundance: once
d_gene: -
v_gene: TRBV5-6
j_gene: TRBJ2-3
CDR3aa: CASSFVSSTDTQYF
CDR3nt: TGTGCCAGCAGCTTCGTTAGTAGCACAGATACGCAGTATTTT

abundance: -
d_gene: TRBD1
v_gene: TRBV16
j_gene: TRBJ2-7
CDR3aa: CASSGTGGWHEQYF
CDR3nt: TGTGCCAGCAGCGGGACAGGGGGCTGGCACGAGCAGTACTTC

abundance: -
d_gene: -
v_gene: TRBV2
j_gene: TRBJ1-4
CDR3aa: CASSEFAEGREKLFF
CDR3nt: TGTGCCAGCAGTGAATTTGCTGAGGGTCGAGAAAAACTGTTTTTT

abundance: -
d_gene: -
v_gene: TRBV7-9
j_gene: TRBJ2-7
CDR3aa: CASNEYLGGFHEQYF
CDR3nt: TGTGCCAGCAACGAATATTTGGGCGGGTTCCACGAGCAGTACTTC

abundance: once
d_gene: TRBD2
v_gene: TRBV29-1
j_gene: TRBJ2-1
CDR3aa: CSVEPTGGYNEQFF
CDR3nt: TGCAGCGTTGAACCTACGGGGGGCTACAATGAGCAGTTCTTC

abundance: -
d_gene: TRBD2
v_gene: TRBV27
j_gene: TRBJ2-1
CDR3aa: CASSLTASGSYNEQFF
CDR3nt: TGTGCCAGCAGTTTAACAGCTAGCGGGTCCTACAATGAGCAGTTCTTC

abundance: -
d_gene: TRBD1
v_gene: TRBV5-4
j_gene: TRBJ1-2
CDR3aa: CASSLTGEVGYTF
CDR3nt: TGTGCCAGCAGCCTGACAGGGGAGGTAGGCTACACCTTC

abundance: -
d_gene: TRBD1
v_gene: TRBV11-2
j_gene: TRBJ1-5
CDR3aa: CASSSDRGGQPQHF
CDR3nt: TGTGCCAGCAGCTCCGACAGGGGGGGTCAGCCCCAGCATTTT

abundance: -
d_gene: -
v_gene: TRBV11-3
j_gene: TRBJ1-1
CDR3aa: CASSLRQSDTEAFF
CDR3nt: TGTGCCAGCAGCTTAAGGCAGAGTGACACTGAAGCTTTCTTT

abundance: -
d_gene: TRBD2
v_gene: TRBV7-9
j_gene: TRBJ2-7
CDR3aa: CASSLGNLAGDNYEQYF
CDR3nt: TGTGCCAGCAGCTTAGGGAACCTAGCGGGAGACAACTACGAGCAGTACTTC

abundance: -
d_gene: -
v_gene: TRBV11-3
j_gene: TRBJ2-3
CDR3aa: CASSSLGGPADTQYF
CDR3nt: TGTGCCAGCAGCTCCTTAGGTGGGCCAGCGGATACGCAGTATTTT

abundance: -
d_gene: TRBD1
v_gene: TRBV6-5
j_gene: TRBJ2-7
CDR3aa: CASSYSLGQGTYEQYF
CDR3nt: TGTGCCAGCAGTTACTCTTTAGGACAGGGGACCTACGAGCAGTACTTC

abundance: -
d_gene: TRBD1
v_gene: TRBV5-1
j_gene: TRBJ2-3
CDR3aa: CASSLDPPGGGLDTQYF
CDR3nt: TGCGCCAGCAGCTTGGATCCCCCAGGGGGCGGTTTAGATACGCAGTATTTT

abundance: -
d_gene: -
v_gene: TRBV5-4
j_gene: TRBJ1-6
CDR3aa: CASSLFGDVYNSPLHF
CDR3nt: TGTGCCAGCAGCTTGTTCGGGGACGTATATAATTCACCCCTCCACTTT

abundance: -
d_gene: TRBD1
v_gene: TRBV7-6
j_gene: TRBJ2-3
CDR3aa: CASSFGTGGADTQYF
CDR3nt: TGTGCCAGCAGCTTCGGGACAGGGGGCGCAGATACGCAGTATTTT

abundance: -
d_gene: -
v_gene: TRBV7-8
j_gene: TRBJ2-2
CDR3aa: CASSLSPALRPGELFF
CDR3nt: TGTGCCAGCAGCTTATCGCCAGCGCTGAGGCCCGGGGAGCTGTTTTTT

abundance: -
d_gene: -
v_gene: TRBV28
j_gene: TRBJ2-7
CDR3aa: CASSLSSTDYEQYF
CDR3nt: TGTGCCAGCAGTTTGAGCTCGACCGACTACGAGCAGTACTTC

abundance: -
d_gene: -
v_gene: TRBV5-6
j_gene: TRBJ2-1
CDR3aa: CASSWAGDEQFF
CDR3nt: TGTGCCAGCAGCTGGGCGGGCGATGAGCAGTTCTTC

abundance: once
d_gene: -
v_gene: TRBV19
j_gene: TRBJ1-5
CDR3aa: CASSIVGNGQPQHF
CDR3nt: TGTGCCAGTAGTATAGTCGGGAATGGCCAGCCCCAGCATTTT

abundance: once
d_gene: -
v_gene: TRBV29-1
j_gene: TRBJ1-2
CDR3aa: CSVETYGYTF
CDR3nt: TGCAGCGTGGAGACATATGGCTACACCTTC

abundance: -
d_gene: -
v_gene: TRBV9
j_gene: TRBJ1-4
CDR3aa: CASSKRGGLNEKLFF
CDR3nt: TGTGCCAGCAGTAAAAGGGGGGGGTTAAATGAAAAACTGTTTTTT

abundance: -
d_gene: -
v_gene: TRBV5-5
j_gene: TRBJ2-1
CDR3aa: CASSFTNEQFF
CDR3nt: TGTGCCAGCAGCTTTACGAATGAGCAGTTCTTC

abundance: -
d_gene: -
v_gene: TRBV6-6
j_gene: TRBJ2-2
CDR3aa: CASLGVNTGELFF
CDR3nt: TGTGCCAGTTTGGGGGTTAACACCGGGGAGCTGTTTTTT

abundance: -
d_gene: -
v_gene: TRBV30
j_gene: TRBJ2-7
CDR3aa: CAWSVGGSSYEQYF
CDR3nt: TGTGCCTGGAGTGTAGGGGGTAGCTCCTACGAGCAGTACTTC

abundance: -
d_gene: TRBD2
v_gene: TRBV7-9
j_gene: TRBJ2-3
CDR3aa: CASSLDPAGVTDTQYF
CDR3nt: TGTGCCAGCAGCTTAGACCCTGCGGGGGTCACAGATACGCAGTATTTT

abundance: -
d_gene: TRBD2
v_gene: TRBV4-1
j_gene: TRBJ2-1
CDR3aa: CASSQEIGGAYNEQFF
CDR3nt: TGCGCCAGCAGCCAAGAGATCGGGGGGGCCTACAATGAGCAGTTCTTC

abundance: once
d_gene: TRBD1
v_gene: TRBV14
j_gene: TRBJ2-7
CDR3aa: CASSQDTGGAYEQYF
CDR3nt: TGTGCCAGCAGCCAAGATACAGGGGGCGCGTACGAGCAGTACTTC

abundance: -
d_gene: TRBD1
v_gene: TRBV7-9
j_gene: TRBJ2-1
CDR3aa: CASSLGQGNEQFF
CDR3nt: TGTGCCAGCAGCTTAGGACAGGGCAATGAGCAGTTCTTC

abundance: -
d_gene: -
v_gene: TRBV4-3
j_gene: TRBJ2-3
CDR3aa: CASSHDPQDSSDTQYF
CDR3nt: TGCGCCAGCAGCCACGATCCCCAGGACAGTTCAGATACGCAGTATTTT

abundance: -
d_gene: -
v_gene: TRBV5-4
j_gene: TRBJ2-7
CDR3aa: CASSSGPTYEQYF
CDR3nt: TGTGCCAGCAGCTCGGGACCCACCTACGAGCAGTACTTC

abundance: -
d_gene: -
v_gene: TRBV10-2
j_gene: TRBJ2-7
CDR3aa: CASSESGWENEQYF
CDR3nt: TGCGCCAGCAGTGAGTCAGGGTGGGAGAACGAGCAGTACTTC

abundance: -
d_gene: -
v_gene: TRBV18
j_gene: TRBJ2-7
CDR3aa: CASSPPYGAEQYF
CDR3nt: TGTGCCAGCTCACCACCGTACGGGGCCGAGCAGTACTTC

abundance: once
d_gene: -
v_gene: TRBV4-1
j_gene: TRBJ2-1
CDR3aa: CASSQVTVYNEQFF
CDR3nt: TGCGCCAGCAGCCAAGTGACAGTCTACAATGAGCAGTTCTTC

abundance: -
d_gene: TRBD1
v_gene: TRBV9
j_gene: TRBJ2-1
CDR3aa: CASSVVPAGGTYNEQFF
CDR3nt: TGTGCCAGCAGCGTAGTTCCGGCAGGGGGAACATACAATGAGCAGTTCTTC

abundance: -
d_gene: -
v_gene: TRBV9
j_gene: TRBJ2-7
CDR3aa: CASSVGAPGGTYEQYF
CDR3nt: TGTGCCAGCAGCGTAGGTGCCCCAGGGGGGACGTACGAGCAGTACTTC

abundance: -
d_gene: TRBD1
v_gene: TRBV5-4
j_gene: TRBJ2-7
CDR3aa: CASSLRTGGVYEQYF
CDR3nt: TGTGCCAGCAGCTTACGAACAGGGGGCGTCTACGAGCAGTACTTC

abundance: -
d_gene: -
v_gene: TRBV30
j_gene: TRBJ1-1
CDR3aa: CAWDSGVSTEAFF
CDR3nt: TGTGCCTGGGACTCAGGGGTTTCCACTGAAGCTTTCTTT

abundance: -
d_gene: -
v_gene: TRBV6-6
j_gene: TRBJ1-4
CDR3aa: CASENWPNEKLFF
CDR3nt: TGTGCCAGCGAAAACTGGCCCAATGAAAAACTGTTTTTT

abundance: -
d_gene: TRBD1
v_gene: TRBV4-3
j_gene: TRBJ2-7
CDR3aa: CASSQAGQGSYEQYF
CDR3nt: TGCGCCAGCAGCCAGGCGGGACAGGGGTCCTACGAGCAGTACTTC

abundance: -
d_gene: -
v_gene: TRBV7-9
j_gene: TRBJ1-2
CDR3aa: CASSPEPARYTF
CDR3nt: TGTGCCAGCAGTCCTGAACCTGCCCGCTACACCTTC

abundance: -
d_gene: -
v_gene: TRBV6-5
j_gene: TRBJ2-2
CDR3aa: CASSYWAGTGELFF
CDR3nt: TGTGCCAGCAGTTACTGGGCAGGCACCGGGGAGCTGTTTTTT

abundance: few
d_gene: -
v_gene: TRBV4-1
j_gene: TRBJ1-1
CDR3aa: CASGIVAGDTEAFF
CDR3nt: TGCGCCAGCGGAATTGTGGCAGGGGACACTGAAGCTTTCTTT

abundance: once
d_gene: TRBD1
v_gene: TRBV6-6
j_gene: TRBJ2-7
CDR3aa: CASSSGQESSYEQYF
CDR3nt: TGTGCCAGCAGTTCGGGACAGGAAAGCTCCTACGAGCAGTACTTC

abundance: -
d_gene: -
v_gene: TRBV6-5
j_gene: TRBJ1-1
CDR3aa: CASVGASTEAFF
CDR3nt: TGTGCCAGTGTGGGGGCATCCACTGAAGCTTTCTTT

abundance: -
d_gene: -
v_gene: TRBV29-1
j_gene: TRBJ1-1
CDR3aa: CSVEEEGPTEAFF
CDR3nt: TGCAGCGTTGAAGAGGAGGGGCCCACTGAAGCTTTCTTT

abundance: -
d_gene: -
v_gene: TRBV10-2
j_gene: TRBJ2-7
CDR3aa: CASSETRLTYEQYF
CDR3nt: TGCGCCAGCAGTGAAACCAGACTGACCTACGAGCAGTACTTC

abundance: -
d_gene: -
v_gene: TRBV7-2
j_gene: TRBJ2-2
CDR3aa: CASSLWAGTGELFF
CDR3nt: TGTGCCAGCAGCTTATGGGCGGGAACCGGGGAGCTGTTTTTT

abundance: -
d_gene: -
v_gene: TRBV29-1
j_gene: TRBJ2-2
CDR3aa: CSVFGLNTGELFF
CDR3nt: TGCAGCGTTTTCGGTCTGAACACCGGGGAGCTGTTTTTT